Below, one TCR beta chain is given with its context. This specimen comes from a study of identical twins. TCRdb used MiXCR to reprocess the 5' RACE reads, holding one entry per CDR3 protein. The sample carries more than 650,000 distinct CDR3 sequences, roughly 6% recorded once. The CDR3 totals 15 residues. Per germline, CDR1 SNHLY and CDR2 FYNNEI. The V and J ends lost 3 bases and 1 base respectively, with 13 bases between them. The chain carries TRBV2 and TRBJ2-7; possible D gene TRBD2, 5 bases. The sequence came from a man younger than 30 in good health. Source material: naive T cells sorted from blood. DNA for the CDR3: TGTGCCAGCAGTGAGACGCGGGCCCTTTCCTACGAGCAGTACGTC. Translation: CASSETRALSYEQYV.